Each of the 13 T cell receptor beta chains below was sequenced from the same sample in a study of PD-1 blockade in classical Hodgkin lymphoma. Using immunoSEQ multiplex PCR, the repertoire was profiled, and TCRdb retains in-frame clones only, with some absent. The sample records 35,000 or so clones, roughly three quarters being singletons. Relapse after autologous stem cell transplantation occurred in every patient, and brentuximab vedotin exposure varied. Source: peripheral blood mononuclear cells (PBMCs), taken before the second cycle of nivolumab. The origin of the receptors is a human donor with classical Hodgkin lymphoma.

The CDR3 here is CASRGLAGSDEQFF. CDR3 DNA sequence: TGTGCCAGCAGGGGACTAGCGGGGTCGGATGAGCAGTTCTTC. The V gene is TRBV28, the J gene TRBJ2-1, with 13 bases fitting TRBD2. Germline trimming cut 6 bases from V and 8 bases from J; bases unmatched to any gene: 4. The CDR3 loop spans 14 amino acids. In germline, CDR1 is MDHEN, CDR2 SYDVKM.

This rearrangement joins TRBV5-4 to TRBJ1-1; 8 bases line up with TRBD1. Germline CDR1 is SGHNT and CDR2 is YYREEE (reference sequence). The CDR3 runs 16 residues. The V segment lost 4 bases and the J segment 0 bases; nucleotides outside the gene matches: 8. The CDR3 sequence is CASSPRTGTMNTEAFF. The CDR3 nucleotides are TGTGCCAGCAGCCCTCGGACAGGGACGATGAACACTGAAGCTTTCTTT.

The J gene is TRBJ2-1, the V gene TRBV14, with a weak D call TRBD1 (6 bases). V was clipped by 4 bases and J by 9 bases, with 16 bases between them. Germline loops: CDR1 SGHDN, CDR2 FVKESK. CDR3 length equals 14 residues. The DNA of the CDR3 is TGTGCCAGCAGCCCTCAAGGGTGGGGGCCTGAGCAGTTCTTC. Its translation: CASSPQGWGPEQFF.

This clone has ten or more counts. J is TRBJ2-3 and V is TRBV6-5, with 8 bases identical to TRBD1. V was clipped by 2 bases and J by 0 bases; unmatched bases: 1. CDR3 length: 15 amino acids. Germline loops: CDR1 MNHEY, CDR2 SVGAGI. CDR3 in DNA: TGTGCCAGCAGTTACCGGGACAGGAGCACAGATACGCAGTATTTT. This codes for CASSYRDRSTDTQYF.

V usage is TRBV19 and J usage is TRBJ2-7; the D is unclear. This CDR3 is 15 amino acids long. V lost 5 bases, J lost 5 bases, and 19 bases lay in between. From germline, CDR1 is LNHDA and CDR2 SQIVND (reference sequence). CDR3: CASSSRESSSDEQYF. The CDR3 DNA reads TGTGCCAGTAGTTCTCGCGAATCCTCGTCGGACGAGCAGTACTTC.

The rearrangement joins TRBV28 to TRBJ1-5; D is unresolved. The germline V gene encodes CDR1 MDHEN and CDR2 SYDVKM. CDR3 length: 12 residues. Trimming shortened V by 5 bases and J by 6 bases, and 8 bases separated the two germline ends. As DNA, the CDR3 is TGTGCCAGCAGTCTCCCGGCTCAGCCCCAGCATTTT. The encoded protein is CASSLPAQPQHF.

This sequence joins TRBV27 and TRBJ2-7; 10 bases are shared with TRBD2. The J segment lost 7 bases and the V segment lost 1 base, leaving 7 bases of the junction unmatched. Looked up from germline, CDR1 is MNHEY and CDR2 is SMNVEV (reference sequence). This CDR3 spans 15 amino acids. The CDR3: CASSLFPSGRGEQYF. CDR3 bases: TGTGCCAGCAGTTTATTCCCCAGCGGGAGGGGTGAGCAGTACTTC.

This sequence joins TRBV18 and TRBJ2-1; 8 nucleotides match TRBD2. The CDR3 contains 16 residues. V lost 3 bases, J lost 6 bases, and 10 bases stayed unmatched. Germline CDR1 is KGHSH and CDR2 is LQKENI. As DNA, the CDR3 is TGTGCCAGCTCACCTCAGAGACTAGCGTCATTCAATGAGCAGTTCTTC. This sequence encodes CASSPQRLASFNEQFF.

This sequence joins TRBV6-5 and TRBJ1-5; D remains ambiguous. V was cut by 6 bases and J by 9 bases, with 18 bases left in between. Germline CDR1 MNHEY, CDR2 SVGAGI. This CDR3 is built from 14 residues. The CDR3 coding sequence is TGTGCCAGCAGCCTTCACTACGCTCAGCTGCCCCAGCATTTT. Residues: CASSLHYAQLPQHF.

The J gene is TRBJ1-5, the V gene TRBV6-5; D may be TRBD1 (5 bases). Germline values: CDR1 MNHEY, CDR2 SVGAGI. CDR3 length equals 13 residues. Between the trimmed V and J ends, which lost 4 bases and 4 bases, there was a span of 8 bases. For the CDR3, the DNA is TGTGCCAGCAGTTTCGGGGGAAATCAGCCCCAGCATTTT. This codes for CASSFGGNQPQHF.

This clone was observed a few times. J is TRBJ1-1 and V is TRBV11-3; D remains unclear. Deletions cut 3 bases from V and 4 bases from J, with 9 bases between. Germline V CDR1 and CDR2: SGHNT, YENEEA. There are 13 residues in the CDR3. The CDR3 here is CASSFSQSTEAFF. CDR3 nucleotides: TGTGCCAGCAGCTTTAGTCAGAGCACTGAAGCTTTCTTT.

This clone has just one count. This rearrangement joins TRBV9 to TRBJ1-3; possible D gene TRBD1, 5 bases. The CDR3 covers 15 residues. Germline V gives CDR1 SGDLS, CDR2 YYNGEE. V dropped 3 bases and J dropped 1 base, with 11 bases sitting between them. The DNA of the CDR3 is TGTGCCAGCAGCGGAACTACAGGTTCTGGAAACACCATATATTTT. Protein: CASSGTTGSGNTIYF.

The chain joins TRBV7-2 to TRBJ2-3, with 9 positions matching TRBD2. CDR1 and CDR2 (germline): SGHTA, FQGNSA. V was pared by 7 bases and J by 6 bases, with 17 bases of the junction left unmatched. The length of the CDR3 is 17 residues. CDR3 in amino acids: CASTRLASSGGGDTQYF. In nucleotides, the CDR3 is TGTGCCAGCACCCGACTTGCGAGTAGCGGGGGTGGTGATACGCAGTATTTT.